Listed below are T cell receptor beta chains from one sample, sequenced in a study of Ad26.COV2.S vaccination and SARS-CoV-2 variants. Clones were read by immunoSEQ multiplex PCR, and TCRdb kept only the in-frame ones, dropping some. The repertoire holds around 400,000 clones, with over 75% as singletons. Sequencing used peripheral blood, obtained in a trial of Ad26.COV2.S vaccine versus placebo. The receptor source for this set is a person aged 18-60 years who received the Ad26.COV2.S COVID-19 vaccine or a placebo. The CDR3 runs from the conserved cysteine through the conserved F or W. A D gene is named only where the DNA matches it firmly. Only part of the rows carry a size: once, few, many, or a class if the clone is expanded.

j_call | clone_size | v_call | d_call | cdr3_nt | cdr3_aa
TRBJ2-7 | . | TRBV6-2/TRBV6-3 | . | TGTGCCAGCAGCCCCTCCGGTAGTCCCCCGAAGGTGATCGAGCAGTACTTC | CASSPSGSPPKVIEQYF
TRBJ1-4 | once | TRBV19 | TRBD1 | TGTGCCAGTAGTCCCGGGACAGGGAAAGTTTATGAAAAACTGTTTTTT | CASSPGTGKVYEKLFF
TRBJ1-5 | few | TRBV4-3 | . | TGCGCCAGCAGCCAAGATTCCTCAGATAGCAATCAGCCCCAGCATTTT | CASSQDSSDSNQPQHF
TRBJ2-7 | . | TRBV28 | . | TGTGCCAGCAGTGCCCCGGCGACTAGTGACTACGAGCAGTACTTC | CASSAPATSDYEQYF
TRBJ2-7 | . | TRBV7-9 | . | TGTGCCAGCAGCTTAGAGACAGGGAGGGCCTACGAGCAGTACTTC | CASSLETGRAYEQYF
TRBJ2-1 | once | TRBV7-2 | . | TGTGCCAGCAGCTTAGTCGGATTTGGTGAGCAGTTCTTC | CASSLVGFGEQFF
TRBJ2-5 | . | TRBV19 | . | TGTGCCAGTAGTAGGTTTCTTAGTAGGCAAGAGACCCAGTACTTC | CASSRFLSRQETQYF
TRBJ2-3 | . | TRBV7-2 | TRBD2 | TGTGCCAGCAGCCCGCAGACTAGCGGTCAGGCTACGCAGTATTTT | CASSPQTSGQATQYF
TRBJ2-4 | . | TRBV28 | TRBD2 | TGTGCCAGCAGTTTAGCGGCTAGCGGGGGGATAGCCAAAAACATTCAGTACTTC | CASSLAASGGIAKNIQYF
TRBJ2-7 | . | TRBV28 | TRBD1 | TGTGCCAGCAGTTTAACTGGGACAGGAAGGGCCCACGAGCAGTACTTC | CASSLTGTGRAHEQYF
TRBJ1-1 | . | TRBV27 | . | TGTGCCAGCAGTTTAAGTATGCAGGGTGACACTGAAGCTTTCTTT | CASSLSMQGDTEAFF
TRBJ1-1 | once | TRBV5-4 | TRBD1 | TGTGCCAGCACCAAGGACAGGGGCAACACTGAAGCTTTCTTT | CASTKDRGNTEAFF
TRBJ1-4 | . | TRBV11-2 | . | TGTGCCAGCAGCCTCAGGTCAGGATCAACTAATGAAAAACTGTTTTTT | CASSLRSGSTNEKLFF
TRBJ2-1 | . | TRBV5-1 | TRBD2 | TGCGCCAGCAGCTCGACTAGCGGGAGATTCGATGAGCAGTTCTTC | CASSSTSGRFDEQFF
TRBJ2-7 | . | TRBV10-1 | TRBD2 | TGCGCCAACTTAGGACTAGCGGGGGTGAGCTCCTACGAGCAGTACTTC | CANLGLAGVSSYEQYF
TRBJ2-3 | . | TRBV20-1 | TRBD2 | TGCAGTGCTAGTCTAGCGGGAGCAAGTGATACGCAGTATTTT | CSASLAGASDTQYF
TRBJ2-1 | . | TRBV28 | . | TGTGCCAGCAGGTTACTGGTAAGCTCCTACAATGAGCAGTTCTTC | CASRLLVSSYNEQFF
TRBJ2-1 | . | TRBV29-1 | TRBD2 | TGCAGCCTCATCGGGGGACTAGCGGGAGGCAATGAGCAGTTCTTC | CSLIGGLAGGNEQFF
TRBJ2-2 | . | TRBV5-1 | . | TGCGCCAGCAGCTTGGTAGGGTCCCTCGTATCGGCCGGGGAGCTGTTTTTT | CASSLVGSLVSAGELFF
TRBJ2-7 | . | TRBV5-1 | . | TGCGCCAGCAGCTTGGAAACGGTAACCTACGAGCAGTACTTC | CASSLETVTYEQYF
TRBJ1-6 | . | TRBV30 | . | TGTGCCTGCGATCAAGAGGGACTAATCGGGACACCCCTCCACTTT | CACDQEGLIGTPLHF
TRBJ1-1 | . | TRBV6-2/TRBV6-3 | . | TGTGCCAGCAGCACCATTGGACACGGGAACACTGAAGCTTTCTTT | CASSTIGHGNTEAFF
TRBJ1-5 | . | TRBV6-2/TRBV6-3 | TRBD1 | TGTGCCAGCAGTTACTGGGACAGGGGCGGCAATCAGCCCCAGCATTTT | CASSYWDRGGNQPQHF
TRBJ1-5 | once | TRBV6-5 | . | TGTGCCAGCAGGCAACAGGGTCGGGGTCAGCCCCAGCATTTT | CASRQQGRGQPQHF
TRBJ1-2 | . | TRBV20-1 | TRBD1 | TGCAGTGCTAGTAGGACAGGGGACTATGGCTACACCTTC | CSASRTGDYGYTF
TRBJ2-3 | . | TRBV4-2 | . | TGTGCCAGCAGCCAAGATTTGGCTAGCAGCCCAGATACGCAGTATTTT | CASSQDLASSPDTQYF
TRBJ2-5 | . | TRBV28 | TRBD1 | TGTGCCAGCAGTTTACGGGACAGCCCTCAAGAGACCCAGTACTTC | CASSLRDSPQETQYF
TRBJ2-7 | few | TRBV5-1 | TRBD2 | TGCGCCAGCAGCTTGGGGGCGGGAGACAGCTCCTACGAGCAGTACTTC | CASSLGAGDSSYEQYF
TRBJ2-2 | . | TRBV9 | . | TGTGCCAGCAGCGTATTCGAAGCATACACCGGGGAGCTGTTTTTT | CASSVFEAYTGELFF
TRBJ2-7 | . | TRBV10-1 | . | TGCGCCAGCGTAGAAGGTGTAACAGTCGCATGCTACGAGCAGTACTTC | CASVEGVTVACYEQYF
TRBJ2-2 | . | TRBV28 | TRBD1 | TGTGCCGGACGGGACAGCGCGAACACCGGGGAGCTGTTTTTT | CAGRDSANTGELFF
TRBJ1-2 | . | TRBV28 | TRBD1 | TGTGCCAGCAGTTCGACAGGGTCGGGTGGCTACACCTTC | CASSSTGSGGYTF
TRBJ1-2 | . | TRBV13 | . | TGTGCCAGCAGCTTAGGGAGGGATGGATTCATAAACTATGGCTACACCTTC | CASSLGRDGFINYGYTF
TRBJ2-2 | . | TRBV5-5 | . | TGTGCCAGCAGCTTGGTTCGAGGGCGGACCGGGGAGCTGTTTTTT | CASSLVRGRTGELFF
TRBJ1-2 | . | TRBV4-3 | . | TGCGCCAGCAGCCAACCCGGGGTCCCTAACTATGGCTACACCTTC | CASSQPGVPNYGYTF
TRBJ2-7 | once | TRBV15 | TRBD1 | TGTGCCACCAGCACCATAGGCGACAGGGGCTCCTACGAGCAGTACTTC | CATSTIGDRGSYEQYF
TRBJ1-6 | . | TRBV7-9 | TRBD1 | TGTGCCAGCAGCTACGGGACAGGGGCCAATTCACCCCTCCACTTT | CASSYGTGANSPLHF
TRBJ2-1 | . | TRBV4-3 | TRBD1 | TGCGCCAGCAGCCCTGGGACAGGGGCCTACAATGAGCAGTTCTTC | CASSPGTGAYNEQFF
TRBJ1-2 | . | TRBV30 | . | TGTGCCTGGAGTACAGGGACACTAAACTATGGCTACACCTTC | CAWSTGTLNYGYTF
TRBJ1-1 | few | TRBV2 | . | TGTGCCAGCAGTGAAAGACAGGAGAACACTGAAGCTTTCTTT | CASSERQENTEAFF
TRBJ2-7 | . | TRBV7-9 | TRBD2 | TGTGCCAGCAGCTCCCAACGGGGGAGGGCCCTCTACGAGCAGTACTTC | CASSSQRGRALYEQYF
TRBJ2-7 | . | TRBV6-1 | . | TGTGCCAGCAGCCCTCCGCCAGGGCTCGAGCAGTACTTC | CASSPPPGLEQYF